The clone carrying this T cell receptor (beta chain) was detected only a few times. This sample is drawn from a study of blood T cell repertoires in COVID-19. Across the whole study: Acute-phase and convalescent COVID-19 samples originated in the United States, Italy and Spain. Sample material is recorded as cDNA or gDNA derived from T cells, B-cell-depleted T cells, or PBMCs.

The CDR3 is 14 residues long. V was trimmed by 6 bases and J by 2 bases, leaving 13 bases between them. Germline CDR1 SNHLY, CDR2 FYNNEI. TCRdb's copy holds only in-frame clones and misses some; the assay was immunoSEQ multiplex PCR. The table has 110,000 or so clones, about 85% seen once; the top ten hold over 7%. This sequence originates from a human donor in a cohort sampled during active COVID-19. The material sequenced was peripheral blood. The chain has TRBV2 and TRBJ2-5; tentative D call: TRBD1 (6 bases). In DNA, the CDR3 is TGTGCCAGCAGGGACTCAGGGGTACAAGAGACCCAGTACTTC. It codes for CASRDSGVQETQYF.